A selection of T cell receptor beta chains follows, all from one sample in a study of OX40 agonist ivuxolimab in advanced cancers. Clones were read by immunoSEQ multiplex PCR, and TCRdb kept only the in-frame ones, dropping some. The sample yields fewer than 16,000 clones, just over 70% seen once. The sequences come from CD4+ or CD8+ T cells sorted from blood, collected in a trial of the OX40 agonist ivuxolimab. These receptors originate from an adult with an advanced solid tumor such as melanoma, head and neck, liver or kidney cancer. Both conserved end residues are part of each CDR3. The D gene is left open where the match is weak. Not all rows give a size; the values are once, few, many and, for expanded clones, a class.

j_gene: TRBJ1-3
abundance: medium-sized
v_gene: TRBV28
d_gene: .
CDR3nt: TGTGCCAGCAGTTCTGGGCAAACTGGAAACACCATATATTTT
CDR3aa: CASSSGQTGNTIYF

j_gene: TRBJ1-2
abundance: few
v_gene: TRBV6-1
d_gene: .
CDR3nt: TGTGCCAGCAGATCCATTAACTATGGCTACACCTTC
CDR3aa: CASRSINYGYTF

j_gene: TRBJ1-5
abundance: medium-sized
v_gene: TRBV19
d_gene: .
CDR3nt: TGTGCCAGTAGGGATTACCGGGACGGAAATCAGCCCCAGCATTTT
CDR3aa: CASRDYRDGNQPQHF

j_gene: TRBJ2-1
abundance: .
v_gene: TRBV15
d_gene: TRBD1
CDR3nt: TGTGCCACCAGCAGTAGACAGGGGAAAGATGAGCAGTTCTTC
CDR3aa: CATSSRQGKDEQFF

j_gene: TRBJ2-1
abundance: .
v_gene: TRBV28
d_gene: TRBD1
CDR3nt: TGTGCCAGCAGTTTACCCCGGGTGGACAGGGTCTATAATGAGCAGTTCTTC
CDR3aa: CASSLPRVDRVYNEQFF

j_gene: TRBJ2-5
abundance: .
v_gene: TRBV30
d_gene: .
CDR3nt: TGTGCCTGGAGTATAGGAGTCCAAGAGACCCAGTACTTC
CDR3aa: CAWSIGVQETQYF

j_gene: TRBJ2-6
abundance: .
v_gene: TRBV2
d_gene: .
CDR3nt: TGTGCCAGCTTTGGCGGGACCGGGGCCAACGTCCTGACTTTC
CDR3aa: CASFGGTGANVLTF

j_gene: TRBJ2-5
abundance: few
v_gene: TRBV10-1
d_gene: .
CDR3nt: TGCGCCAGCAGGGCGGACGGACAAGAGACCCAGTACTTC
CDR3aa: CASRADGQETQYF

j_gene: TRBJ2-7
abundance: .
v_gene: TRBV30
d_gene: TRBD2
CDR3nt: TGTGCCTGGAGTTACGGGGGGGTTTACGAGCAGTACTTC
CDR3aa: CAWSYGGVYEQYF

j_gene: TRBJ2-7
abundance: once
v_gene: TRBV13
d_gene: TRBD2
CDR3nt: TGTGCCAGCAGCAAAACTAGCGGGAGGGTCCACGAGCAGTACTTC
CDR3aa: CASSKTSGRVHEQYF

j_gene: TRBJ2-2
abundance: .
v_gene: TRBV4-1
d_gene: TRBD2
CDR3nt: TGCGCCAGCAGCCAAGATGGGGGGGTAGCCGGGGAGCTGTTTTTT
CDR3aa: CASSQDGGVAGELFF

j_gene: TRBJ2-1
abundance: .
v_gene: TRBV4-1
d_gene: TRBD1
CDR3nt: TGCGCCAGCAGCCAAGAGTACGGGACAGGGTCCTTATATGAGCAGTTCTTC
CDR3aa: CASSQEYGTGSLYEQFF

j_gene: TRBJ1-3
abundance: few
v_gene: TRBV7-6
d_gene: .
CDR3nt: TGTGCCAGCAGCTTAGGGGGAGGGCCCCCTGGAAACACCATATATTTT
CDR3aa: CASSLGGGPPGNTIYF

j_gene: TRBJ1-2
abundance: medium-sized
v_gene: TRBV4-2
d_gene: .
CDR3nt: TGTGCCAGCAGCCAACCTGGAGGAGGGCAGAACTATGGCTACACCTTC
CDR3aa: CASSQPGGGQNYGYTF

j_gene: TRBJ1-5
abundance: .
v_gene: TRBV21-1
d_gene: .
CDR3nt: TGTGCCAGCAGCGCAAAATCCCTGGGACAGGGTTACAATCAGCCCCAGCATTTT
CDR3aa: CASSAKSLGQGYNQPQHF

j_gene: TRBJ2-4
abundance: .
v_gene: TRBV6-1
d_gene: .
CDR3nt: TGTGCCAGCAGCCCCGACGCAAACATTCAGTACTTC
CDR3aa: CASSPDANIQYF

j_gene: TRBJ2-7
abundance: .
v_gene: TRBV9
d_gene: TRBD2
CDR3nt: TGTGCCAGCAGCGTAGGAGGACTAGCGGGGAGCTCCTACGAGCAGTACTTC
CDR3aa: CASSVGGLAGSSYEQYF

j_gene: TRBJ2-1
abundance: once
v_gene: TRBV19
d_gene: TRBD2
CDR3nt: TGTGCCAGTAGTATAGGGGCGGGACTAGCGGTCTACAATGAGCAGTTCTTC
CDR3aa: CASSIGAGLAVYNEQFF

j_gene: TRBJ2-1
abundance: large
v_gene: TRBV27
d_gene: TRBD2
CDR3nt: TGTGCCAGCAGTTTGACTAGCGGGAGTTACAATGAGCAGTTCTTC
CDR3aa: CASSLTSGSYNEQFF

j_gene: TRBJ2-3
abundance: .
v_gene: TRBV19
d_gene: TRBD2
CDR3nt: TGTGCCAGTAGACTAGCGGGCGTTAGCACAGATACGCAGTATTTT
CDR3aa: CASRLAGVSTDTQYF

j_gene: TRBJ2-1
abundance: .
v_gene: TRBV4-1
d_gene: .
CDR3nt: TGCGCCAGCAGCCGGGACACCTCCTACAATGAGCAGTTCTTC
CDR3aa: CASSRDTSYNEQFF

j_gene: TRBJ2-3
abundance: .
v_gene: TRBV25-1
d_gene: .
CDR3nt: TGTGCCAGCAGTGAATTGGGTACTCCCAGGCAGTATTTT
CDR3aa: CASSELGTPRQYF

j_gene: TRBJ2-5
abundance: .
v_gene: TRBV15
d_gene: TRBD2
CDR3nt: TGTGCCACCAGCAGAGGGAAAGGTAGCGGGGAGACCCAGTACTTC
CDR3aa: CATSRGKGSGETQYF

j_gene: TRBJ2-5
abundance: .
v_gene: TRBV6-5
d_gene: TRBD2
CDR3nt: TGTGCCAGCCAAGCGGGAGGGCCGGGAGAGACCCAGTACTTC
CDR3aa: CASQAGGPGETQYF

j_gene: TRBJ1-4
abundance: .
v_gene: TRBV6-1
d_gene: TRBD1
CDR3nt: TGTGCCAGCAGTGAACCAAACAGGGGGTCCAATGAAAAACTGTTTTTT
CDR3aa: CASSEPNRGSNEKLFF

j_gene: TRBJ2-2
abundance: .
v_gene: TRBV4-1
d_gene: .
CDR3nt: TGCGCCAGCAGCCTAGTGACCAGGGTGAACACCGGGGAGCTGTTTTTT
CDR3aa: CASSLVTRVNTGELFF

j_gene: TRBJ2-2
abundance: .
v_gene: TRBV7-8
d_gene: TRBD1
CDR3nt: TGTGCCAGCAGCTTATATATAACAGGGGGGTATTCCGGGGAGCTGTTTTTT
CDR3aa: CASSLYITGGYSGELFF

j_gene: TRBJ2-2
abundance: .
v_gene: TRBV27
d_gene: .
CDR3nt: TGTGCCAGCCGAGCTAACACCGGGGAGCTGTTTTTT
CDR3aa: CASRANTGELFF

j_gene: TRBJ1-5
abundance: .
v_gene: TRBV15
d_gene: .
CDR3nt: TGTGCCACCAGCAGAGAAGCAGGGCCTAGCAATCAGCCCCAGCATTTT
CDR3aa: CATSREAGPSNQPQHF

j_gene: TRBJ2-7
abundance: .
v_gene: TRBV29-1
d_gene: TRBD2
CDR3nt: TGCAGCGTTGAACTAGCGGGAGCCTACGAGCAGTACTTC
CDR3aa: CSVELAGAYEQYF

j_gene: TRBJ2-1
abundance: .
v_gene: TRBV4-2
d_gene: .
CDR3nt: TGTGCCAGCAGCCAAGATCCCGGGAGCGGCAATGAGCAGTTCTTC
CDR3aa: CASSQDPGSGNEQFF

j_gene: TRBJ2-7
abundance: .
v_gene: TRBV6-6
d_gene: TRBD1
CDR3nt: TGTGCCAGCAGCGGGACAGGGGACGAGCAGTACTTC
CDR3aa: CASSGTGDEQYF

j_gene: TRBJ2-1
abundance: .
v_gene: TRBV28
d_gene: .
CDR3nt: TGTGCCAGCAGTCCTCTAGCCCCCCTCTACAATGAGCAGTTCTTC
CDR3aa: CASSPLAPLYNEQFF

j_gene: TRBJ1-4
abundance: .
v_gene: TRBV7-9
d_gene: .
CDR3nt: TGTGCCAGCAGCTCCACAGACGGGGATGAAAAACTGTTTTTT
CDR3aa: CASSSTDGDEKLFF

j_gene: TRBJ2-7
abundance: .
v_gene: TRBV5-1
d_gene: .
CDR3nt: TGCGCCAGCAGCTTGGCCGTAACAGGCGAGGACGAGCAGTACTTC
CDR3aa: CASSLAVTGEDEQYF

j_gene: TRBJ2-2
abundance: .
v_gene: TRBV5-8
d_gene: .
CDR3nt: TGTGCCAGCAGCGGGGACTTCGGGGAGCTGTTTTTT
CDR3aa: CASSGDFGELFF

j_gene: TRBJ2-7
abundance: once
v_gene: TRBV2
d_gene: TRBD1
CDR3nt: TGTGCCAGCAGTGAAGGGGGGAAGGGGACAGCCTACGAGCAGTACTTC
CDR3aa: CASSEGGKGTAYEQYF

j_gene: TRBJ2-5
abundance: .
v_gene: TRBV27
d_gene: .
CDR3nt: TGTGCCAGCAGTTTTTTTGGGAAGGAGACCCAGTACTTC
CDR3aa: CASSFFGKETQYF

j_gene: TRBJ2-7
abundance: .
v_gene: TRBV7-3
d_gene: TRBD2
CDR3nt: TGTGCCAGCAGCTTAGCGGGAGCGATCCAGTCCGAGCAGTACTTC
CDR3aa: CASSLAGAIQSEQYF

j_gene: TRBJ1-2
abundance: .
v_gene: TRBV6-5
d_gene: TRBD1
CDR3nt: TGTGCCAGCAGTTACTCCGGGACAGGGTTCTATGGCTACACCTTC
CDR3aa: CASSYSGTGFYGYTF

j_gene: TRBJ2-1
abundance: few
v_gene: TRBV6-5
d_gene: .
CDR3nt: TGTGCCAGCAGTTACTCGTCTCGGACAGAGCAGTTCTTC
CDR3aa: CASSYSSRTEQFF

j_gene: TRBJ1-1
abundance: few
v_gene: TRBV19
d_gene: TRBD1
CDR3nt: TGTGCCAGTACTAGGACAGGGGGAGACACTGAAGCTTTCTTT
CDR3aa: CASTRTGGDTEAFF

j_gene: TRBJ2-7
abundance: few
v_gene: TRBV9
d_gene: TRBD1
CDR3nt: TGTGCCAGCAGCGCAACCGGGACAGCCAAGTACGAGCAGTACTTC
CDR3aa: CASSATGTAKYEQYF

j_gene: TRBJ1-2
abundance: few
v_gene: TRBV29-1
d_gene: .
CDR3nt: TGCAGCGCCGCCACATCCAACTATGGCTACACCTTC
CDR3aa: CSAATSNYGYTF

j_gene: TRBJ2-7
abundance: few
v_gene: TRBV6-1
d_gene: .
CDR3nt: TGTGCCACCTACCGGGACACCTTCTCCTACGAGCAGTACTTC
CDR3aa: CATYRDTFSYEQYF

j_gene: TRBJ2-7
abundance: .
v_gene: TRBV27
d_gene: .
CDR3nt: TGTGCCAGCAGTTTCGGTAGGACCTACGAGCAGTACTTC
CDR3aa: CASSFGRTYEQYF

j_gene: TRBJ2-2
abundance: .
v_gene: TRBV5-4
d_gene: TRBD2
CDR3nt: TGTGCCAGCAGCTTGGGACTAGCGGGGCCGAACACCGGGGAGCTGTTTTTT
CDR3aa: CASSLGLAGPNTGELFF

j_gene: TRBJ2-1
abundance: many
v_gene: TRBV27
d_gene: .
CDR3nt: TGTGCCAGCACAAAACCCCCTAGCGCTGAGCAGTTCTTC
CDR3aa: CASTKPPSAEQFF